The 23 T cell receptor beta chains given below trace back to one sample, sequenced in a study of OX40 agonist ivuxolimab in advanced cancers. Sequencing used immunoSEQ multiplex PCR; TCRdb keeps in-frame clones, though not all of them. Of fewer than 80,000 clones listed, 91% are singletons. The input for sequencing was CD4+ or CD8+ T cells sorted from blood, taken in a trial of the OX40 agonist ivuxolimab. Every receptor here comes from an adult with an advanced solid tumor such as melanoma, head and neck, liver or kidney cancer.

This clone was observed a handful of times. CDR3 coding DNA: TGCGCCAGCAGCCGGGGGGGACTAGCGGGAGCCAATGAGCAGTTCTTC. Translated: CASSRGGLAGANEQFF. The chain employs TRBV4-1 and TRBJ2-1; 14 bases fit TRBD2. The CDR3 loop spans 16 amino acids. The germline CDR1 and CDR2 sequences are MGHRA and YSYEKL. J gave up 6 bases and V 4 bases, and 5 bases lay outside the gene matches.

J is TRBJ2-1 and V is TRBV11-2; 14 bases fit TRBD2. The CDR3 totals 16 residues. V lost 4 bases to trimming and J lost 10 bases; unmatched junction nucleotides: 9. CDR1 is SGHAT, CDR2 FQNNGV, per germline. The CDR3 sequence is CASSSTGTSGRGEQFF. CDR3 nucleotides: TGTGCCAGCAGCTCTACCGGGACTAGCGGGAGAGGCGAGCAGTTCTTC.

The V gene is TRBV7-3, the J gene TRBJ2-7; 11 bases line up with TRBD2. The V gene's germline CDR1 is SGHTA and CDR2 FQGTGA. V trimming: 2 bases; J trimming: 2 bases; junction bases outside the gene matches: 14. CDR3 length equals 19 residues. The CDR3 reads CASSLASVAGGLNPYEQYF. DNA of the CDR3: TGTGCCAGCAGCTTAGCGTCGGTAGCGGGAGGGCTGAACCCCTACGAGCAGTACTTC.

V gene TRBV7-2 combines with J gene TRBJ2-7; 14 positions agree with TRBD2. CDR3 length equals 19 residues. V was clipped by 4 bases and J by 4 bases; unmatched bases: 15. Germline V gives CDR1 SGHTA, CDR2 FQGNSA. CDR3 sequence (DNA): TGTGCCAGCAGCTCTCAGGCGGGACTAGCGGGAGCTAGTGGGTACGAGCAGTACTTC. This translates into CASSSQAGLAGASGYEQYF.

This clone is a singleton in its sample. This chain joins TRBV18 and TRBJ1-5; maybe TRBD1 (5 bases). In germline, CDR1 is KGHSH, CDR2 LQKENI. The CDR3 spans 14 residues. V was clipped by 4 bases and J by 3 bases, with 10 bases between them. CDR3 in amino acids: CASSLQGFNQPQHF. DNA for the CDR3: TGTGCCAGCTCACTTCAGGGCTTCAATCAGCCCCAGCATTTT.

The chain carries TRBV25-1 and TRBJ1-1; no reliable D call. Germline values: CDR1 MGHDK, CDR2 SYGVNS. The ends were cut back, 5 bases at V and 5 bases at J, with 15 bases in the middle. The CDR3 is 14 amino acids. The CDR3 nucleotides are TGTGCCAGCAGTTTCGGGAGATCGGGGACTGAAGCTTTCTTT. Translation: CASSFGRSGTEAFF.

J is TRBJ2-4 and V is TRBV4-1; D uncertain. CDR3 length: 17 residues. Germline V gene sequence: CDR1 MGHRA, CDR2 YSYEKL. The ends were cut back, 1 base at V and 2 bases at J, with 15 bases in the middle. The CDR3 loop reads CASSQGELGVTKNIQYF. The CDR3 DNA is TGCGCCAGCAGCCAAGGTGAACTTGGGGTAACCAAAAACATTCAGTACTTC.

The genes are TRBV18 and TRBJ2-7; TRBD1 is a possible D gene (6 bases). The length of the CDR3 is 17 residues. Trimming took 6 bases from V and 2 from J, leaving 23 bases between them. CDR1 is KGHSH and CDR2 is LQKENI in the germline V gene. CDR3 sequence (DNA): TGTGCCAGCTCTCCGGACAGTGGAGGTTGGGAAACCTACGAGCAGTACTTC. This encodes CASSPDSGGWETYEQYF.

The gene calls are TRBV6-1 and TRBJ1-3; the match to TRBD1 covers 7 bases. Trimming removed 5 bases from V and 2 bases from J; junction bases left unmatched: 6. The V gene's germline CDR1 is MNHNS and CDR2 SASEGT. The CDR3 totals 15 residues. As DNA, the CDR3 is TGTGCCAGCAGTACCCGACAGGGAGCTGGAAACACCATATATTTT. It encodes CASSTRQGAGNTIYF.

CDR3 nucleotide sequence: TGTGCCAGCAGTCCGCGCAGGGGCGACTGGGGCACAGATACGCAGTATTTT. Protein: CASSPRRGDWGTDTQYF. The chain carries TRBV27 and TRBJ2-3, with a possible D match to TRBD1 (6 bases). Germline CDR1 and CDR2: MNHEY and SMNVEV (reference sequence). V was pared by 5 bases and J by 1 base, with 19 bases between. This CDR3 has 17 residues.

This sequence joins TRBV11-2 and TRBJ2-2, with 8 bases fitting TRBD2. The CDR3 is 14 residues long. V was clipped by 4 bases and J by 7 bases; unmatched bases: 5. Germline V gives CDR1 SGHAT, CDR2 FQNNGV. CDR3: CASSWTSSSGELFF. The CDR3 coding sequence is TGTGCCAGCAGCTGGACTAGCTCTAGCGGGGAGCTGTTTTTT.

The rearrangement links TRBV5-4 to TRBJ2-6, with D uncertain. V gave up 1 base and J gave up 3 bases, with 2 bases separating them. The CDR3 runs to 13 residues. Germline CDR1 reads SGHNT; CDR2 reads YYREEE (reference sequence). The CDR3 DNA reads TGTGCCAGCAGCTTGTTTGGGGCCAACGTCCTGACTTTC. Translation gives CASSLFGANVLTF.

This chain connects TRBV10-3 to TRBJ2-1; 9 bases map to TRBD2. Germline assignment: CDR1 ENHRY and CDR2 SYGVKD. Germline trimming cut 4 bases from V and 4 bases from J; bases unmatched to any gene: 11. The CDR3 is made up of 17 amino acids. DNA of the CDR3: TGTGCCATCAGTGGTGTTGCGGGAGGGCCTAGATACAATGAGCAGTTCTTC. Translated, it gives CAISGVAGGPRYNEQFF.

The chain recombines TRBV9 with TRBJ2-3; 7 positions match TRBD2. The V and J ends lost 0 bases and 6 bases, in that order; junction bases with no gene match: 7. The CDR3 covers 15 residues. Germline V gene sequence: CDR1 SGDLS, CDR2 YYNGEE. CDR3 protein: CASSVEGGSYDTQYF. CDR3 sequence (DNA): TGTGCCAGCAGCGTAGAGGGCGGGAGTTACGATACGCAGTATTTT. Looking up the rest from reference TRBV9 and TRBJ2-3 gives the full variable domain: DSGVTQTPKHLITATGQRVTLRCSPRSGDLSVYWYQQSLDQGLQFLIQYYNGEERAKGNILERFSAQQFPDLHSELNLSSLELGDSALYFCASSVEGGSYDTQYFGPGTRLTVL.

The genes are TRBV2 and TRBJ2-7; possibly TRBD2 for D (6 bases). This CDR3 is 13 amino acids long. Germline V gives CDR1 SNHLY, CDR2 FYNNEI. Trimming took off 11 bases at V and 5 bases at J, with 19 bases between the two ends. The CDR3 sequence is CASGPGRMNEQYF. The DNA of the CDR3 is TGTGCCTCCGGGCCCGGGAGAATGAACGAGCAGTACTTC.

The chain employs TRBV28 and TRBJ2-1; D gene ambiguous. In germline, CDR1 is MDHEN, CDR2 SYDVKM. V was cut by 9 bases and J by 4 bases, with 4 bases left in between. The CDR3 runs 10 residues. CDR3: CASFYNEQFF. CDR3 DNA: TGTGCCAGTTTTTACAATGAGCAGTTCTTC.

The genes are TRBV5-4 and TRBJ2-1; possibly TRBD1 or TRBD2 for D (5 bases each). Trimming removed 4 bases from V and 7 bases from J, with 12 bases in between. The CDR3 runs to 13 residues. CDR1 SGHNT and CDR2 YYREEE come from the germline V gene (reference sequence). CDR3 loop: CASSTGASNEQFF. DNA of the CDR3: TGTGCCAGCAGCACCGGGGCGAGTAATGAGCAGTTCTTC.

The V gene is TRBV11-3, the J gene TRBJ1-1; D is ambiguous. Between the trimmed V and J ends, which lost 5 bases and 3 bases, there was a span of 16 bases. In germline, CDR1 is SGHNT, CDR2 YENEEA. This CDR3 has 15 amino acids. CDR3 bases: TGTGCCAGCAGCCCCGGAGGACCCTCGGACACTGAAGCTTTCTTT. It specifies CASSPGGPSDTEAFF.

The J gene is TRBJ2-3, the V gene TRBV11-2; 11 nucleotides match TRBD2. The CDR3 consists of 19 residues. CDR1 and CDR2 from the germline V gene are SGHAT and FQNNGV. The trim removed 0 bases at V and 3 bases at J, leaving 11 bases unmatched. In DNA form, the CDR3 reads TGTGCCAGCAGCTTAGAGGGGGTAAGAGCTAGCGGGAGGACAGATACGCAGTATTTT. Translated: CASSLEGVRASGRTDTQYF.

This clone has only one observation. V is TRBV12-5 and J is TRBJ2-1; TRBD1 matches at 9 bases. The CDR3 totals 20 residues. J lost 6 bases, V lost 5 bases, and 23 bases had no gene match. The germline V gene has CDR1 LGHNT and CDR2 FRNRAP. CDR3 sequence: CASGTSTGTGLNLLPNEQFF. As DNA, the CDR3 is TGTGCTAGTGGTACCTCCACCGGGACAGGGTTGAATCTACTCCCCAATGAGCAGTTCTTC.

V is TRBV5-1 and J is TRBJ1-2; D is unresolved. The germline V and J ends were trimmed by 4 bases and 0 bases, with 13 bases remaining between them. The germline gives CDR1 SGHRS, CDR2 YFSETQ. This CDR3 contains 15 residues. CDR3: CASSVPTETNYGYTF. The CDR3 DNA reads TGCGCCAGCAGCGTACCGACGGAGACTAACTATGGCTACACCTTC.

The V gene is TRBV10-1, the J gene TRBJ2-1; D gene unclear. The V gene's germline CDR1 is WNHNN and CDR2 SYGVQD (reference sequence). CDR3 length equals 14 residues. The V and J ends lost 5 bases and 9 bases respectively, with 17 bases between them. The CDR3 nucleotides read TGCGCCAGCAGTCCGCCGGGTGGTACCGTTGAGCAGTTCTTC. This codes for CASSPPGGTVEQFF.

V usage is TRBV30 and J usage is TRBJ1-6; D unresolved. V lost 3 bases to trimming and J lost 7 bases, with 13 bases between them. The CDR3 has 14 residues. Per germline, CDR1 GTSNPN and CDR2 SVGIG (reference sequence). The CDR3 spells CAWSGGLQNSPLHF. In nucleotides, the CDR3 is TGTGCCTGGAGCGGTGGACTCCAAAATTCACCCCTCCACTTT. Combining the CDR3 with reference TRBV30 and TRBJ1-6 gives the whole variable domain SQTIHQWPATLVQPVGSPLSLECTVEGTSNPNLYWYRQAAGRGLQLLFYSVGIGQISSEVPQNLSASRPQDRQFILSSKKLLLSDSGFYLCAWSGGLQNSPLHFGNGTRLTVT.